The 32 T cell receptor beta chains reported below all come from one sample, sequenced in a study of blood T cells in healthy people across ages. Through a sample-barcoded 5' primer and a J-beta primer mix, a second PCR was run for about 6 to 11 cycles. TCRdb reprocessed the 5' RACE reads via MiXCR and lists one record per CDR3 protein. The sample has about 280,000 distinct CDR3 sequences, 25% to 30% seen once. Sequences were obtained from blood. These receptors were taken from a woman in her seventies in good health.

In its sample, this clonotype was seen a few times. Being one base from a much bigger clone, this may be a read error. The genes are TRBV6-5 and TRBJ1-4; D ambiguous. The V gene lost 5 bases and the J gene lost 7 bases, with 14 bases spanning the gap. Germline V lookup: CDR1 MNHEY, CDR2 SVGAGI. CDR3 length: 14 amino acids. The chain's CDR3 is CASSNPAVSEKLFF. As DNA, the CDR3 is TGTGCCAGCAGTAACCCCGCAGTTAGTGAAAAACTGTTTTTT.

This clonotype showed up just a few times. This sequence joins TRBV11-2 and TRBJ1-5; perhaps TRBD1 as D (6 bases). CDR3 length equals 15 residues. CDR1 SGHAT and CDR2 FQNNGV come from the germline V gene. V lost 1 base to trimming and J lost 7 bases, with 14 bases between them. The CDR3 reads CASSLVQGQGQPQHF. CDR3 in DNA: TGTGCCAGCAGCTTAGTGCAGGGGCAGGGACAGCCCCAGCATTTT.

V usage is TRBV29-1 and J usage is TRBJ2-3, with 11 nucleotides matching TRBD2. V was pared by 7 bases and J by 0 bases, with 3 bases of the junction left unmatched. The CDR3 consists of 14 residues. CDR1 SQVTM and CDR2 ANQGSEA come from the germline V gene. The CDR3 spells CSALAGGSTDTQYF. Here the CDR3 DNA reads TGCAGCGCTCTAGCGGGAGGAAGCACAGATACGCAGTATTTT.

The V and J genes are TRBV27 and TRBJ2-1; 9 bases are a match to TRBD1. The CDR3 runs to 17 residues. The germline V gene encodes CDR1 MNHEY and CDR2 SMNVEV (reference sequence). With V trimmed by 5 bases and J by 1 base, 9 bases remained unmatched. The CDR3 is CASSGAKGTGSYNEQFF. The CDR3 bases are TGTGCCAGCAGTGGAGCGAAAGGGACAGGGTCCTACAATGAGCAGTTCTTC.

This clonotype came up a few times. The gene calls are TRBV3-1 and TRBJ2-1; a possible D gene is TRBD2 (5 bases). The DNA end favors TRBJ2-7, so the J call may be wrong. This CDR3 is 13 amino acids long. The germline gives CDR1 LGHDT, CDR2 YNNKEL (reference sequence). The CDR3 sequence is CASSQGGGGEQYF. DNA of the CDR3: TGTGCCAGCAGCCAAGGAGGAGGTGGCGAGCAGTACTTC.

This chain links TRBV27 with TRBJ2-6, with D tentatively TRBD2 (5 bases). CDR3 length: 15 amino acids. Germline V CDR1 and CDR2: MNHEY, SMNVEV (reference sequence). With 5 bases removed from V and 3 bases from J, the gap between germline ends came to 11 bases. CDR3 sequence (DNA): TGTGCCAGCAGTCCGAGGGTGATTGGGGCCAACGTCCTGACTTTC. Residues: CASSPRVIGANVLTF. Supplemented by reference TRBV27 and TRBJ2-6, the full variable domain reads EAQVTQNPRYLITVTGKKLTVTCSQNMNHEYMSWYRQDPGLGLRQIYYSMNVEVTDKGDVPEGYKVSRKEKRNFPLILESPSPNQTSLYFCASSPRVIGANVLTFGAGSRLTVL.

This clonotype came up many times. V gene TRBV3-1 combines with J gene TRBJ1-4; tentative D call: TRBD1 (6 bases). There are 14 residues in the CDR3. Trimming took off 4 bases at V and 7 bases at J, with 13 bases between the two ends. Germline V lookup: CDR1 LGHDT, CDR2 YNNKEL (reference sequence). The CDR3 nucleotides read TGTGCCAGCAGCCGAGGGGGATGGGGTGAAAAACTGTTTTTT. As protein: CASSRGGWGEKLFF.

The chain links TRBV6-2 or TRBV6-3 to TRBJ2-1, with 8 bases matching TRBD2. Germline values: CDR1 MNHEY, CDR2 SVGEGT. Trimming at V came to 2 bases and at J to 7 bases, leaving 10 bases not matched to a gene. The CDR3 length is 16 residues. CDR3 sequence: CASSYQSGSRFNEQFF. The CDR3 nucleotides are TGTGCCAGCAGTTACCAAAGCGGGAGTAGGTTTAATGAGCAGTTCTTC.

The chain is built from TRBV5-4 and TRBJ2-3; 9 bases map to TRBD1. The CDR3 is 12 residues long. The trim removed 1 base at V and 15 bases at J, leaving 6 bases unmatched. Germline values: CDR1 SGHNT, CDR2 YYREEE (reference sequence). DNA of the CDR3: TGTGCCAGCAGCTTGAAAGGGACAGGGTTTTATTTT. It is translated as CASSLKGTGFYF. The full variable domain, its missing parts supplied by reference TRBV5-4 and TRBJ2-3, is ETGVTQSPTHLIKTRGQQVTLRCSSQSGHNTVSWYQQALGQGPQFIFQYYREEENGRGNFPPRFSGLQFPNYSSELNVNALELDDSALYLCASSLKGTGFYFGPGTRLTVL.

The chain combines TRBV9 with TRBJ1-5; D call uncertain. Trimming left V 2 bases short and J 1 base short, with 10 bases between. Germline V gene lookup returns CDR1 SGDLS and CDR2 YYNGEE. CDR3 length: 15 residues. The CDR3 DNA follows: TGTGCCAGCAGCGTCCTTCCAGACAGCAATCAGCCCCAGCATTTT. Translation gives CASSVLPDSNQPQHF.

The chain employs TRBV7-9 and TRBJ1-3; 8 nucleotides match TRBD1. Trimming took 4 bases from V and 4 from J; bases not matched to a gene: 12. CDR1 SEHNR and CDR2 FQNEAQ come from the germline V gene (reference sequence). The CDR3 has 17 amino acids. CDR3 coding DNA: TGTGCCAGCAGCTCGAACTACCAGGGGGCGCGAGGAAACACCATATATTTT. It is translated as CASSSNYQGARGNTIYF.

This clonotype showed up many times. The CDR3 coding sequence is TGCAGCGTTGGTGCCACAGGGAACGAGCAGTACTTC. Translated, it gives CSVGATGNEQYF. V usage is TRBV29-1 and J usage is TRBJ2-7, with D maybe TRBD1 (6 bases). With 4 bases removed from V and 5 bases from J, the gap between germline ends came to 12 bases. Germline CDR1 and CDR2: SQVTM and ANQGSEA. The CDR3 totals 12 residues.

This chain connects TRBV20-1 to TRBJ2-2; D is possibly TRBD1 (6 bases). This CDR3 has 12 residues. Trimming shortened V by 5 bases and J by 3 bases, and 7 bases separated the two germline ends. Germline V gene sequence: CDR1 DFQATT, CDR2 SNEGSKA (reference sequence). The CDR3 DNA reads as TGCAGTGCTTACAGGGACACCGGGGAGCTGTTTTTT. Translation gives CSAYRDTGELFF.

This clonotype was recorded a few times. The chain carries TRBV28 and TRBJ2-7; tentative D call: TRBD1 (5 bases). Trimming left V 2 bases short and J 4 bases short, with 12 bases between. The CDR3 loop spans 14 amino acids. Germline CDR1 reads MDHEN; CDR2 reads SYDVKM. The CDR3 region has the DNA TGTGCCAGCAGTTTAGCGCAGGGCCGGTACGAGCAGTACTTC. Encoded protein: CASSLAQGRYEQYF.

The chain is built from TRBV12-3 or TRBV12-4 and TRBJ1-2; D possibly corresponds to TRBD1 (6 bases). This CDR3 is 14 amino acids long. V was clipped by 6 bases and J by 3 bases, with 14 bases between them. The DNA for the CDR3 is TGTGCCAGCAGGAGAGACAGGAAGGACTATGGCTACACCTTC. Protein product: CASRRDRKDYGYTF.

The chain is built from TRBV5-4 and TRBJ2-6; 10 positions match TRBD2. The CDR3 extends over 19 amino acids. From germline, CDR1 is SGHNT and CDR2 YYREEE (reference sequence). Unmatched junction bases numbered 6, after V lost 0 bases and J lost 0 bases. The CDR3 loop is CASSLGTSGLNSGANVLTF. CDR3 coding DNA: TGTGCCAGCAGCTTGGGGACTAGCGGCTTAAACTCTGGGGCCAACGTCCTGACTTTC.

This clonotype was recorded a few times. V and J are TRBV10-3 and TRBJ2-7; D is perhaps TRBD2 (5 bases). The CDR3 sequence is 12 residues long. Germline V gene sequence: CDR1 ENHRY, CDR2 SYGVKD. Trimming took 6 bases from V and 0 from J, leaving 6 bases between them. This CDR3 reads CAISRDSYEQYF. The CDR3 DNA reads TGTGCCATCAGCCGGGACTCCTACGAGCAGTACTTC.

This chain's CDR3 is CASSLVPGGGTQYF. The CDR3 DNA sequence: TGTGCCAGCAGCTTAGTGCCGGGAGGGGGGACCCAGTACTTC. This chain uses TRBV7-6 with TRBJ2-5; 8 bases are shared with TRBD2. The CDR3 has 14 residues. Germline V gene data show CDR1 as SGHVS and CDR2 as FNYEAQ. J lost 7 bases, V lost 1 base, and 5 bases had no gene match.

V and J are TRBV13 and TRBJ2-5; D is tentatively TRBD1 or TRBD2 (6 bases each). V lost 5 bases, J lost 5 bases, and 12 bases lay in between. The CDR3 covers 13 residues. Per germline, CDR1 PRHDT and CDR2 FYEKMQ (reference sequence). This CDR3 is CASSGGGRETQYF. The CDR3 coding sequence is TGTGCCAGCAGCGGAGGGGGTCGGGAGACCCAGTACTTC.

J is TRBJ1-3 and V is TRBV3-1, with 7 bases lining up with TRBD1. CDR3 size: 16 residues. V gave up 1 base and J gave up 4 bases; unmatched junction bases: 7. Germline V lookup: CDR1 LGHDT, CDR2 YNNKEL (reference sequence). CDR3 DNA: TGTGCCAGCAGCCAAGGGGACAGACTGCGGGGAAACACCATATATTTT. This translates into CASSQGDRLRGNTIYF. Variable domain in full (rest from reference TRBV3-1 and TRBJ1-3): DTAVSQTPKYLVTQMGNDKSIKCEQNLGHDTMYWYKQDSKKFLKIMFSYNNKELIINETVPNRFSPKSPDKAHLNLHINSLELGDSAVYFCASSQGDRLRGNTIYFGEGSWLTVV.

On this clonotype itself: Germline and junction disagree at one end, which may indicate a read error. This chain links TRBV12-3 or TRBV12-4 with TRBJ2-3; 7 nucleotides line up with TRBD2. The CDR3 covers 14 residues. As DNA, the CDR3 is TGTGCCAGCAGTCTAGCGGCCGGCACAGATACGCAGTATTTT. Protein product: CASSLAAGTDTQYF.

This clonotype was picked up a small number of times. This rearrangement joins TRBV5-4 to TRBJ2-5; 12 bases align to TRBD1. The J call may be incorrect, as the DNA end agrees better with TRBJ2-7. Germline V gene sequence: CDR1 SGHNT, CDR2 YYREEE (reference sequence). The CDR3 has 15 amino acids. In nucleotides, the CDR3 is TGTGCCAGCAGCCGGACCGGGACAGGGGGCGACGAGCAGTACTTC. It translates to CASSRTGTGGDEQYF.

The genes are TRBV7-6 and TRBJ2-1, with a tentative D call TRBD1 (6 bases). Germline V lookup: CDR1 SGHVS, CDR2 FNYEAQ. V was cut by 1 base and J by 4 bases, with 8 bases left in between. The CDR3 covers 14 residues. DNA for the CDR3: TGTGCCAGCAGCTTAGGGGGGCAGTACAATGAGCAGTTCTTC. Translating gives CASSLGGQYNEQFF.

This clonotype was seen a few times. CDR3 nucleotide sequence: TGTGCCAGCAGTCGTAAGACGGAGATTGGGGGGCCAGTCAACAATGAGCAGTTCTTC. Protein product: CASSRKTEIGGPVNNEQFF. This chain connects TRBV5-5 to TRBJ2-1; D is tentatively TRBD1 or TRBD2 (6 bases each). Germline CDR1 is SGHKS and CDR2 is YYEKEE (reference sequence). The V and J ends lost 5 bases and 5 bases respectively, with 29 bases between them. The CDR3 consists of 19 residues. Using reference TRBV5-5 and TRBJ2-1 for the parts outside the CDR3, the full variable domain is DAGVTQSPTHLIKTRGQQVTLRCSPISGHKSVSWYQQVLGQGPQFIFQYYEKEERGRGNFPDRFSARQFPNYSSELNVNALLLGDSALYLCASSRKTEIGGPVNNEQFFGPGTRLTVL.

Only a few counts were recorded for this clonotype. The chain carries TRBV1 and TRBJ2-7. TRBV1 is marked as a pseudogene. This CDR3 contains 14 residues. The CDR3 DNA sequence: TGCACCAGCAGCCACGGGGTTAGCTCCTACGAGCAGTACTTC. It translates to CTSSHGVSSYEQYF.

Ten or more counts support this clonotype. The chain recombines TRBV4-3 with TRBJ2-5, with a weak D call TRBD2 (5 bases). Germline-derived CDR1 and CDR2 are LGHNA and YSLEER. This CDR3 comprises 13 residues. The germline V and J ends were trimmed by 0 bases and 5 bases, with 7 bases remaining between them. CDR3 protein: CASSQDRGETQYF. The DNA of the CDR3 is TGCGCCAGCAGCCAAGACAGAGGGGAGACCCAGTACTTC.

Many counts were recorded for this clonotype. The genes are TRBV2 and TRBJ2-7; 8 bases are a match to TRBD2. After removal of 1 base from V and 4 bases from J, the junction contained 6 bases not matched to a gene. The CDR3 extends over 15 amino acids. Germline-derived CDR1 and CDR2 are SNHLY and FYNNEI. The CDR3: CASSEEAGEFYEQYF. For the CDR3, the DNA is TGTGCCAGCAGTGAAGAAGCGGGAGAGTTTTACGAGCAGTACTTC. The variable domain in full, completed from reference TRBV2 and TRBJ2-7, reads EPEVTQTPSHQVTQMGQEVILRCVPISNHLYFYWYRQILGQKVEFLVSFYNNEISEKSEIFDDQFSVERPDGSNFTLKIRSTKLEDSAMYFCASSEEAGEFYEQYFGPGTRLTVT.

This clonotype occurred a few times. The genes are TRBV28 and TRBJ2-5; D unresolved. The J call is in doubt because the DNA end fits TRBJ2-7 better. Looked up from germline, CDR1 is MDHEN and CDR2 is SYDVKM. The CDR3 consists of 10 residues. This chain's CDR3 is CASGGYEQYF. The CDR3 region has the DNA TGTGCCAGCGGTGGGTACGAGCAGTACTTC.

V and J are TRBV29-1 and TRBJ2-7; D is unresolved. The germline V and J ends were trimmed by 4 bases and 0 bases, with 10 bases remaining between them. This CDR3 region has 13 residues. The germline V gene has CDR1 SQVTM and CDR2 ANQGSEA. DNA for the CDR3: TGCAGCGTTGTGCAGCCGAGCTCCTACGAGCAGTACTTC. Translation gives CSVVQPSSYEQYF.

The chain couples TRBV28 to TRBJ2-4; 10 bases are a match to TRBD1. The CDR3 is 17 residues long. V gave up 10 bases and J gave up 2 bases; unmatched junction bases: 14. CDR1 is MDHEN and CDR2 is SYDVKM in the germline V gene. The CDR3 DNA follows: TGTGCCACCCGGGACAGGGGCAATGACGTGACCAAAAACATTCAGTACTTC. Residues: CATRDRGNDVTKNIQYF.

This clonotype was detected only a few times. This chain links TRBV12-3 or TRBV12-4 with TRBJ1-3; D not certain. Trimming cost V 6 bases and J 8 bases, with 11 bases left between them. The CDR3 sequence is 12 residues long. The CDR3 DNA reads TGTGCCAGCAGCCGTTTCGGAGACACCATATATTTT. Translated, it gives CASSRFGDTIYF.

The chain combines TRBV20-1 with TRBJ2-2; 10 nucleotides align to TRBD2. This CDR3 is 14 amino acids long. V lost 4 bases and J lost 3; bases outside the gene matches: 2. Per the germline V gene, CDR1 is DFQATT and CDR2 is SNEGSKA (reference sequence). Here the CDR3 reads CSAKAGGDTGELFF. The DNA of the CDR3 is TGCAGTGCTAAAGCGGGAGGGGACACCGGGGAGCTGTTTTTT.